Shown below are 5 T cell receptor beta chains from a single sample sequenced in a study of OX40 agonist ivuxolimab in advanced cancers. Libraries were prepared by immunoSEQ multiplex PCR; TCRdb keeps only in-frame clonotypes and omits some of them. The data hold about 73,000 clones, with about 88% observed a single time. The sample consisted of CD4+ or CD8+ T cells sorted from blood, taken in a trial of the OX40 agonist ivuxolimab. The source is an adult with an advanced solid tumor such as melanoma, head and neck, liver or kidney cancer.

The chain couples TRBV6-5 to TRBJ2-7; D is unresolved. This CDR3 region has 13 residues. V was trimmed by 10 bases and J by 0 bases, leaving 13 bases between them. In germline, CDR1 is MNHEY, CDR2 SVGAGI. The CDR3 region has the DNA TGTGCCACGAGCCCGGACCCCTCCTACGAGCAGTACTTC. Encoded protein: CATSPDPSYEQYF.

The chain joins TRBV7-9 to TRBJ2-3; TRBD1 agrees at 7 bases. The CDR3 loop spans 18 amino acids. CDR1 and CDR2 (germline): SEHNR, FQNEAQ (reference sequence). With V trimmed by 5 bases and J by 0 bases, 14 bases remained unmatched. For the CDR3, the DNA is TGTGCCAGCAGCCCGCCGTCCCACAGGGGACCCAGCACAGATACGCAGTATTTT. It codes for CASSPPSHRGPSTDTQYF.

The V and J genes are TRBV19 and TRBJ1-1, with D hard to call. The germline CDR1 and CDR2 sequences are LNHDA and SQIVND (reference sequence). With 2 bases removed from V and 3 bases from J, the gap between germline ends came to 4 bases. The CDR3 contains 12 residues. CDR3 coding DNA: TGTGCCAGTAGTATATCGGACACTGAAGCTTTCTTT. Amino acid sequence: CASSISDTEAFF. The full variable domain, in which reference TRBV19 and TRBJ1-1 provide the parts outside the CDR3, is DGGITQSPKYLFRKEGQNVTLSCEQNLNHDAMYWYRQDPGQGLRLIYYSQIVNDFQKGDIAEGYSVSREKKESFPLTVTSAQKNPTAFYLCASSISDTEAFFGQGTRLTVV.

This sequence joins TRBV5-5 and TRBJ2-7; D is uncertain. The CDR3 loop spans 15 amino acids. Per germline, CDR1 SGHKS and CDR2 YYEKEE (reference sequence). V was shortened by 0 bases and J by 5 bases, with 15 bases between the two germline ends. The CDR3 sequence is CASSLVPLGSNEQYF. The CDR3 nucleotides read TGTGCCAGCAGCTTGGTCCCGCTAGGATCGAACGAGCAGTACTTC.

The rearrangement joins TRBV7-2 to TRBJ2-5; tentatively, D is TRBD1 or TRBD2 (5 bases each). V was clipped by 2 bases and J by 4 bases, with 26 bases between them. The germline V gene has CDR1 SGHTA and CDR2 FQGNSA. This CDR3 contains 19 residues. The CDR3 bases are TGTGCCAGCAGCTTAACGGCTACATTACGAGGGGCCCGAGGAGAGACCCAGTACTTC. It yields the protein CASSLTATLRGARGETQYF.